This TCR beta chain was captured by sequencing in a study of early T cells in non-severe SARS-CoV-2 infection. Background on the study: Bulk RNA isolated from unsorted whole blood underwent sequencing; chains were not paired.

The CDR3 covers 13 residues. Germline-derived CDR1 and CDR2 are MNHEY and SVGAGI. V was cut by 6 bases and J by 3 bases, with 12 bases left in between. Unique molecular identifiers were added to individual cDNA molecules. TCRdb reprocessed the 5' RACE reads via MiXCR and lists one record per CDR3 protein. This table holds 70,000 to 90,000 distinct CDR3 sequences, under 15% found once. This sequence was found in an adult who was a healthcare worker with PCR-confirmed SARS-CoV-2 infection or an uninfected control (not recorded which). The J gene is TRBJ2-7, the V gene TRBV6-5; unclear D gene. The specimen was whole blood. The CDR3: CASRGIGFYEQYF. CDR3 DNA: TGTGCCAGCAGAGGAATTGGGTTCTACGAGCAGTACTTC.